Listed below are T cell receptor beta chains from one sample, sequenced in a study of glioma-infiltrating T cells. TCRdb re-called the multiplex PCR reads with MiXCR, one entry per CDR3 protein. The top ten hold about 30% of the sample, which has about 130,000 distinct CDR3 sequences, about 25% seen once. The specimen sequenced was glioma tissue, nonneoplastic brain tissue, or PBMCs (not recorded which). These receptor sequences come from a human donor with low-grade glioma or glioblastoma, undergoing nonglioma brain surgery, or in good health (not recorded which). Each CDR3 is given with its conserved first and last residue. Fields, in order: D gene, V gene, clone size, J gene, CDR3 length, CDR3 DNA, CDR3 protein. D genes are given only for firm matches. Clone size, where shown, is once, few, many, or a class for clones that have expanded.

>.|TRBV6-1|many|TRBJ2-1|12
TGTGCCAGCAGTCGCGGCCGGTACGGGGAGTTCTTC
CASSRGRYGEFF
>.|TRBV2|medium-sized|TRBJ2-3|13
TGTGCCGTCTATGAAAAACAGGGAGATACGCAGTATTTT
CAVYEKQGDTQYF
>.|TRBV24-1|.|TRBJ2-5|12
TGTGCCACCTCACGGGAATGGGAGACCCAGTACTTC
CATSREWETQYF
>.|TRBV19|.|TRBJ2-3|17
TGTGCCAGTAGTATTGATCAGGGGAAGTTGAGGACAGATACGCAGTATTTT
CASSIDQGKLRTDTQYF
>TRBD2|TRBV28|many|TRBJ2-3|18
TGTGCCAGCAGTTCGCTCAGACTAGCGGGGGGGCCAAAAGATACGCAGTATTTT
CASSSLRLAGGPKDTQYF
>.|TRBV7-9|.|TRBJ2-4|16
TGTGCCAGCAGTTTGGGGGGGGCGCTAGCCAAAAACATTCAGTACTTC
CASSLGGALAKNIQYF
>.|TRBV7-2|.|TRBJ2-3|15
TGTGCCAGCAGCTTATCTTGGGTGCGCACAGATACGCAGTATTTT
CASSLSWVRTDTQYF
>TRBD1|TRBV18|few|TRBJ1-1|17
TGTGCCAGCTCACCTAAACAGGGGGGCAACATGAACACTGAAGCTTTCTTT
CASSPKQGGNMNTEAFF
>TRBD1|TRBV28|many|TRBJ2-1|15
TGTGCCAGCAGAAAGCCCGGGACAGGGTACAATGAGCAGTTCTTC
CASRKPGTGYNEQFF
>.|TRBV4-1|few|TRBJ2-4|16
TGCGCCAGCAGCCACCCCGGGACAACCGCCAAAAACATTCAGTACTTC
CASSHPGTTAKNIQYF
>.|TRBV18|.|TRBJ1-5|15
TGTGCCAGCTCACCAGTTCCAAGGGGCAATCAGCCCCAGCATTTT
CASSPVPRGNQPQHF
>TRBD2|TRBV20-1|many|TRBJ2-3|14
TGCAGTGCTAGCGATAGCGGGGGCACAGATACGCAGTATTTT
CSASDSGGTDTQYF
>.|TRBV6-1|.|TRBJ2-2|13
TGTGCCAGCAGTCTACAGGGAACCGGGGAGCTGTTTTTT
CASSLQGTGELFF
>.|TRBV20-1|many|TRBJ2-1|15
TGCAGTGCCCAGGGGCAGTTGAGTGGCTACAATGAGCAGTTCTTC
CSAQGQLSGYNEQFF
>.|TRBV14|many|TRBJ2-3|13
TGTGCCAGCAGCCAAGAATTAACAGATACGCAGTATTTT
CASSQELTDTQYF
>TRBD1|TRBV28|many|TRBJ1-5|15
TGTGCCAGCTTCTCCCCTGACAGGGACAATCAGCCCCAGCATTTT
CASFSPDRDNQPQHF
>TRBD1|TRBV3-1|few|TRBJ2-1|16
TGTGCCAGCAGCACGACCCGACAGGGGACGTACAATGAGCAGTTCTTC
CASSTTRQGTYNEQFF
>TRBD2|TRBV6-1|many|TRBJ2-1|17
TGTGCCAGCAGTTTGACTAGCGGGGGGGAAAACTACAATGAGCAGTTCTTC
CASSLTSGGENYNEQFF
>TRBD2|TRBV7-3|few|TRBJ2-1|14
TGTGCCAGCAGCCCTGGACTAGCGGGGGTGGAGCAGTTCTTC
CASSPGLAGVEQFF
>TRBD1|TRBV29-1|.|TRBJ1-2|12
TGCAGCGTTGGGACAGGGGGCGATGGCTACACCTTC
CSVGTGGDGYTF
>.|TRBV11-2|few|TRBJ1-6|14
TGTGCCAGCAGCTTAGGACCCCGGACTTCACCCCTCCACTTT
CASSLGPRTSPLHF
>TRBD2|TRBV12-3/TRBV12-4|once|TRBJ2-2|17
TGTGCCAGCAGTTCATCATCGGGGGGGTTGAACACCGGGGACCTGTTTTTT
CASSSSSGGLNTGDLFF
>.|TRBV24-1|many|TRBJ2-3|15
TGTGCCACCAGTTCACGGGGGAGCAGCACAGATACGCAGTATTTT
CATSSRGSSTDTQYF
>.|TRBV10-3|.|TRBJ2-1|16
TGTGCCATCAGTGAAAGGGGGGCTGATTCCTACAATGAGCAGTTCTTC
CAISERGADSYNEQFF
>.|TRBV20-1|many|TRBJ1-1|13
TGCAGTGCTAGAGATCCGGTGGCAGGGAGTGCTTTCTTT
CSARDPVAGSAFF
>.|TRBV4-2|many|TRBJ2-5|12
TGTGCCTCTCGGGGGATCCAAGAGACCCAGTACTTC
CASRGIQETQYF
>.|TRBV24-1|few|TRBJ1-2|14
TGTGCCACCAGTGATTCGGGGTCGGGTTATGGCTACACCTTC
CATSDSGSGYGYTF
>.|TRBV6-1|many|TRBJ2-3|16
TGTGCCAGCAACCTGCTTGGGGGCGGTAGCACAGATACGCAGTATTTT
CASNLLGGGSTDTQYF
>.|TRBV24-1|few|TRBJ2-5|14
TGTGCCACCAGTGATTTGAAAGGGGGAGAGACCCAGTACTTC
CATSDLKGGETQYF
>TRBD2|TRBV12-3/TRBV12-4|few|TRBJ2-2|14
TGTGCCAGCACCACTAGCGGTAACACCGGGGAGCTGTTTTTT
CASTTSGNTGELFF
>.|TRBV12-3/TRBV12-4|few|TRBJ1-1|15
TGTGCCAGCAGTTTACAAGCAGGGAAGTTCGCTGAAGCTTTCTTT
CASSLQAGKFAEAFF
>TRBD2|TRBV2|.|TRBJ2-5|15
TGTGCCAGCTGGACTAGCGGGGGGATTCAAGAGACCCAGTACTTC
CASWTSGGIQETQYF
>.|TRBV28|few|TRBJ1-3|13
TGTGCCAGCACCGGATTATCTGGAAACACCATATATTTT
CASTGLSGNTIYF
>.|TRBV6-1|few|TRBJ2-6|17
TGTGCCAGCTGCTTCTCCGGGATGCACTCTGGGGCCAACGTCCTGACTTTC
CASCFSGMHSGANVLTF
>TRBD1|TRBV24-1|few|TRBJ2-5|15
TGTGCCACCAGTGATTCGACAGGGGGCATGGAGACCCAGTACTTC
CATSDSTGGMETQYF